Below are 9 T cell receptor beta chains sequenced from a single sample in a study of CXCR3-negative and CXCR3-positive naive CD8 T cells. The libraries of TRB cDNA were constructed through 5' RACE using UMI labels. From the 5' RACE reads, TCRdb lists one entry per CDR3 protein and no DNA. Reported are about 43,000 distinct CDR3 sequences; the ten largest clones contain around 10%. Sample: memory CD8+ T cells from blood. The receptors shown here come from a human donor in good health. Some clones in this sample may be carry-over from other donors' samples.

V and J are TRBV7-9 and TRBJ2-1; checking the TCRdb D call of TRBD2 is not possible without DNA. The CDR3 is 16 residues long. Germline assignment: CDR1 SEHNR and CDR2 FQNEAQ (reference sequence). CDR3 protein: CASTTTSGVTYNEQFF.

This rearrangement joins TRBV20-1 to TRBJ2-7; there is no DNA to check the TCRdb D call of TRBD1. CDR3 length: 17 amino acids. The germline V gene has CDR1 DFQATT and CDR2 SNEGSKA (reference sequence). CDR3 sequence: CSAIGQTDTRFSYEQYF.

CDR3 protein: CASSARLLPYEQYF. The chain combines TRBV27 with TRBJ2-7; TCRdb designates TRBD1, a call that cannot be tested without DNA. The length of the CDR3 is 14 residues. Germline V gene sequence: CDR1 MNHEY, CDR2 SMNVEV (reference sequence).

V and J are TRBV12-3 or TRBV12-4 and TRBJ2-5; the TCRdb D gene call, TRBD1, has no DNA to confirm it. CDR3 size: 13 residues. CDR3: CASSSISGETQYF.

This rearrangement joins TRBV28 to TRBJ1-3. The length of the CDR3 is 14 residues. The germline V gene has CDR1 MDHEN and CDR2 SYDVKM. This chain's CDR3 is CASSLSVSRNTIYF.

The rearrangement links TRBV15 to TRBJ2-5; TCRdb proposes TRBD1, but this gene call is untestable without DNA. CDR1 and CDR2 (germline): LNHNV, YYDKDF (reference sequence). This CDR3 has 15 residues. The CDR3 is CATTSSRQPQETQYF.

The rearrangement joins TRBV7-9 to TRBJ2-7; TCRdb's D call, TRBD1, is unchecked because there is no DNA. The CDR3 totals 13 residues. In germline, CDR1 is SEHNR, CDR2 FQNEAQ (reference sequence). This CDR3 is CASSSGQTYEQYF.

V and J are TRBV28 and TRBJ2-1; TCRdb indicates TRBD1, and absent DNA this call remains unverified. Per germline, CDR1 MDHEN and CDR2 SYDVKM. The CDR3 has 16 amino acids. The CDR3 sequence is CASSYNREGEYNAQFF.

This sequence joins TRBV29-1 and TRBJ1-1; the D gene TCRdb calls, TRBD1, cannot be checked with no DNA. The germline V gene encodes CDR1 SQVTM and CDR2 ANQGSEA. CDR3 length: 14 residues. This chain's CDR3 is CSVAGLGGGTEAFF.